This T cell receptor (beta chain) was documented in a study of glioma-infiltrating T cells after dendritic cell vaccination (dated by TCRdb to 2016 to 2018). With respect to the entire study: A cohort of roughly 15 glioblastoma patients from Phase I and II dendritic cell vaccination trials was included, of whom 9 were newly diagnosed and 6 had recurrent disease. Autologous tumor lysate-pulsed dendritic cell vaccination was administered to the patients between about 2003 and 2012. To make the vaccine, monocyte-derived dendritic cells were cultured for under 9 days with IL-4 and GM-CSF and then pulsed overnight with autologous tumor lysate. Each patient got three intradermal injections of the dendritic cell vaccine, spaced at biweekly intervals, in the arm below the axilla. Tumor-infiltrating lymphocyte content was quantified and tumor and blood repertoires were compared in dendritic cell-vaccinated glioblastoma patients by deep sequencing of TCR beta CDR3 regions. Survival after dendritic cell vaccination was correlated with TCR sequencing metrics, including TIL content and tumor-blood repertoire overlap. The research as a whole found: The response model built on TCR overlap across three groups was characterized as speculative, with prospective validation still needed. No direct relationship between TCR clonality and survival was found, suggesting a diverse polyclonal response may matter. The cohort was small and heterogeneous, and full blood and tumor sets were available for few patients, with initial-recurrent tumor pairs available for even fewer patients. Higher estimated pretreatment TIL content predicted longer time to progression and overall survival after dendritic cell vaccination.

To note about this clone: No cognate antigen has been identified for it. No qualities accompany the bases; no much larger clone lies one base away.

Using the immunoSEQ assay, TCRB CDR3 regions were amplified from 2 micrograms of genomic DNA, or from all available DNA when less than that was on hand. The multiplex PCR relied on 60 forward primers for TCR V beta segments and 13 reverse primers for J beta segments. To estimate reads per starting template, synthetic control templates were spiked into each sample at limiting dilution. The Illumina HiSeq System generated sequencing reads of 87 bp. Concerning the study's data processing: PCR and sequencing errors were removed by a nearest neighbor algorithm that merged closely related sequences. TCR overlap was measured as the percentage of unique tumor TCR beta sequences also present in the same patient's peripheral blood. TCRdb limited this immuneACCESS table to in-frame rearrangements with V and J called. A share of clones is missing; checked studies link under half to unresolved V genes, and the rest is unexplained. That table supplies the V and J calls and clone size; D and trimming were determined from the DNA. In this sample the table shows about 64,000 clones, around 83% of which occur a single time. Together, the top ten hold 9.2% of the sample.

V and J lose 6 bases and 1 base, and a span of 15 bases separates them. The germline V gene specifies SNHLY as CDR1 and FYNNEI as CDR2. Reading from cysteine to phenylalanine, the CDR3 counts 15 amino acids. Only the CDR3 portion is preserved as DNA: 45 bases, with reading frame beginning at the first base. Patients were selected for having adequate residual fresh-frozen tumor tissue and more than two years of available survival data. An isocitrate dehydrogenase mutation was not carried by any of the glioblastoma patients, although molecular status was otherwise variable. PBMC were collected before vaccination, two weeks after the third vaccination, and at tumor progression if progression occurred. The Qiagen DNeasy Blood extraction Kit was used to extract genomic DNA.

The sequence links TRBV2 to TRBJ1-1, with TRBD1 as a weak D call on 5 bases. This TCR was sampled from a human donor with glioblastoma. The sequences come from blood, collected before dendritic cell vaccination. Here is the DNA: TGTGCCAGCAGATTCTCGATGGGGGGGAACACTGAAGCTTTCTTT. Its amino acids are CASRFSMGGNTEAFF.